Listed below are T cell receptor beta chains from one sample, sequenced in a study of cytomegalovirus exposure and HLA in healthy donors. Here immunoSEQ multiplex PCR was the method, and the copy in TCRdb shows in-frame clones only, minus some. The table lists some 40,000 clones, over 40% of them singletons, with roughly 6.2% in the top ten. The sample comprised PBMCs. The receptor set was obtained from a woman in her forties in good health and CMV-seropositive. Both conserved end residues are part of each CDR3. D genes are given only for firm matches. Size is omitted from some rows. Given values are once, few, many or a class for expanded clones.

CDR3 length: 14; J gene: TRBJ1-6; V gene: TRBV7-3; clone size: NA; D gene: TRBD1; CDR3 DNA: TGTGCCAGCAGCCGAGGACAGGGGGAGTCACCCCTCCACTTT; CDR3 protein: CASSRGQGESPLHF
CDR3 length: 13; J gene: TRBJ2-3; V gene: TRBV11-1; clone size: NA; D gene: NA; CDR3 DNA: TGTGCCAGCAGCTTCGTAGGGGCAGATACGCAGTATTTT; CDR3 protein: CASSFVGADTQYF
CDR3 length: 17; J gene: TRBJ2-6; V gene: TRBV2; clone size: NA; D gene: TRBD1; CDR3 DNA: TGTGCCAGCAGTGAAGTGGGGACAGTTTCTGGGGCCAACGTCCTGACTTTC; CDR3 protein: CASSEVGTVSGANVLTF
CDR3 length: 16; J gene: TRBJ1-6; V gene: TRBV2; clone size: NA; D gene: TRBD1; CDR3 DNA: TGTGCCAGCAGTTCGAAAAGACAGGGGGCTAATTCACCCCTCCACTTT; CDR3 protein: CASSSKRQGANSPLHF
CDR3 length: 12; J gene: TRBJ2-5; V gene: TRBV29-1; clone size: NA; D gene: TRBD2; CDR3 DNA: TGCAGCGGTGTGAGCGGGGGAGAGACCCAGTACTTC; CDR3 protein: CSGVSGGETQYF
CDR3 length: 15; J gene: TRBJ1-1; V gene: TRBV5-4; clone size: NA; D gene: NA; CDR3 DNA: TGTGCCAGCAGCTTGGAACAGGAGATGAACACTGAAGCTTTCTTT; CDR3 protein: CASSLEQEMNTEAFF
CDR3 length: 16; J gene: TRBJ1-1; V gene: TRBV4-1; clone size: NA; D gene: TRBD1; CDR3 DNA: TGCGCCAGCAGCCCTGGACAGGGCTACATGAACACTGAAGCTTTCTTT; CDR3 protein: CASSPGQGYMNTEAFF
CDR3 length: 15; J gene: TRBJ1-2; V gene: TRBV7-2; clone size: NA; D gene: NA; CDR3 DNA: TGTGCCAGCAGCTCCCGGGGAGGGAGAATGGATGGCTACACCTTC; CDR3 protein: CASSSRGGRMDGYTF
CDR3 length: 14; J gene: TRBJ2-2; V gene: TRBV7-9; clone size: NA; D gene: NA; CDR3 DNA: TGTGCCAGCAGCCCTGGGCAGAACACCGGGGAGCTGTTTTTT; CDR3 protein: CASSPGQNTGELFF
CDR3 length: 13; J gene: TRBJ2-5; V gene: TRBV5-4; clone size: NA; D gene: TRBD1; CDR3 DNA: TGTGCCAGCAGCCTACGACAGGGGGAGACCCAGTACTTC; CDR3 protein: CASSLRQGETQYF
CDR3 length: 14; J gene: TRBJ1-1; V gene: TRBV9; clone size: few; D gene: NA; CDR3 DNA: TGTGCCAGCAGCCCTATTAGTGGGGGGACTGAAGCTTTCTTT; CDR3 protein: CASSPISGGTEAFF
CDR3 length: 13; J gene: TRBJ1-6; V gene: TRBV28; clone size: NA; D gene: NA; CDR3 DNA: TGTGCTTCACGGGAGGGCCCCAATTCACCCCTCCACTTT; CDR3 protein: CASREGPNSPLHF
CDR3 length: 16; J gene: TRBJ1-2; V gene: TRBV7-2; clone size: once; D gene: TRBD1; CDR3 DNA: TGTGCCAGCAGCTTAGAAGGGTCCCGGGACAGGGTTGGCTACACCTTC; CDR3 protein: CASSLEGSRDRVGYTF
CDR3 length: 12; J gene: TRBJ1-2; V gene: TRBV29-1; clone size: NA; D gene: TRBD1; CDR3 DNA: TGCAGCGTTGGCCGGACAGGGTCTGGCTACACCTTC; CDR3 protein: CSVGRTGSGYTF
CDR3 length: 12; J gene: TRBJ1-2; V gene: TRBV5-6; clone size: NA; D gene: NA; CDR3 DNA: TGTGCCAGCAGCCTCCGGGACTATGGCTACACCTTC; CDR3 protein: CASSLRDYGYTF
CDR3 length: 12; J gene: TRBJ2-2; V gene: TRBV10-3; clone size: NA; D gene: NA; CDR3 DNA: TGTGCCATCAATACCAGGGCCCGGGAGCTGTTTTTT; CDR3 protein: CAINTRARELFF
CDR3 length: 15; J gene: TRBJ1-2; V gene: TRBV7-2; clone size: few; D gene: TRBD1; CDR3 DNA: TGTGCCAGCAGCTTGGGAAACAGGGGTGGCTATGGCTACACCTTC; CDR3 protein: CASSLGNRGGYGYTF
CDR3 length: 13; J gene: TRBJ1-2; V gene: TRBV7-2; clone size: NA; D gene: NA; CDR3 DNA: TGTGCCAGCAGCCCCGACAGAAACTATGGCTACACCTTC; CDR3 protein: CASSPDRNYGYTF
CDR3 length: 15; J gene: TRBJ2-1; V gene: TRBV19; clone size: few; D gene: TRBD1; CDR3 DNA: TGTGCCAGTAGCCTTCTGACAGGGGTGAACAATGAGCAGTTCTTC; CDR3 protein: CASSLLTGVNNEQFF
CDR3 length: 15; J gene: TRBJ1-6; V gene: TRBV19; clone size: NA; D gene: NA; CDR3 DNA: TGTGCCAGTAGTTCTTCAGCGCCCCGCCGTTCACCCCTCCACTTT; CDR3 protein: CASSSSAPRRSPLHF
CDR3 length: 13; J gene: TRBJ2-7; V gene: TRBV7-9; clone size: once; D gene: NA; CDR3 DNA: TGTGCCAGCACCAACACTATAACCTACGAGCAGTACTTC; CDR3 protein: CASTNTITYEQYF
CDR3 length: 14; J gene: TRBJ2-2; V gene: TRBV4-2; clone size: NA; D gene: TRBD2; CDR3 DNA: TGTGCCAGCAGCTCCATAGCGGGGGGAGGGGAGCTGTTTTTT; CDR3 protein: CASSSIAGGGELFF
CDR3 length: 13; J gene: TRBJ1-6; V gene: TRBV2; clone size: NA; D gene: NA; CDR3 DNA: TGTGCCAGCAGTGACAACTATAATTCACCCCTCCACTTT; CDR3 protein: CASSDNYNSPLHF
CDR3 length: 15; J gene: TRBJ2-7; V gene: TRBV5-1; clone size: once; D gene: TRBD1; CDR3 DNA: TGCGCCAGCAGCTTGGGGGCAGGGGGAACCTACGAGCAGTACTTC; CDR3 protein: CASSLGAGGTYEQYF